Listed below are T cell receptor beta chains from one sample, sequenced in a study of shared T cell receptors in the human thymus. Clones were read by immunoSEQ multiplex PCR, and TCRdb kept only the in-frame ones, dropping some. The repertoire holds roughly 500,000 clones, 75% to 80% seen once, with more than 0.01% in the top ten. These data were also reused for a study on human thymus T cells.

Specimen: thymocytes. These receptors were taken from a boy under two years old with a congenital heart defect. Both conserved end residues are part of each CDR3. The order of the fields is CDR3 protein, CDR3 DNA, clone size, V gene, D gene, J gene. A D gene is named only where the DNA matches it firmly. Size is omitted from some rows. Given values are once, few, many or a class for expanded clones.

CDR3aa: CASSLEGLERIYTF
CDR3nt: TGTGCCAGCAGTTTGGAGGGACTTGAGCGAATTTACACCTTC
abundance: -
v_gene: TRBV28
d_gene: -
j_gene: TRBJ1-2

CDR3aa: CASSQGLAVTYEQYF
CDR3nt: TGTGCCAGCAGCCAGGGACTAGCGGTTACCTACGAGCAGTACTTC
abundance: -
v_gene: TRBV5-6
d_gene: TRBD2
j_gene: TRBJ2-7

CDR3aa: CASSLAGTGMYEQYF
CDR3nt: TGTGCCAGCAGCTTGGCCGGGACAGGGATGTACGAGCAGTACTTC
abundance: -
v_gene: TRBV5-4
d_gene: TRBD1
j_gene: TRBJ2-7

CDR3aa: CARTQGLSGNTIYF
CDR3nt: TGTGCCAGGACACAGGGCCTGTCTGGAAACACCATATATTTT
abundance: -
v_gene: TRBV6-5
d_gene: -
j_gene: TRBJ1-3

CDR3aa: CASSPRGPYEQYF
CDR3nt: TGTGCCAGCAGCCCTAGGGGCCCCTACGAGCAGTACTTC
abundance: -
v_gene: TRBV27
d_gene: -
j_gene: TRBJ2-7

CDR3aa: CASSALWSLKGKLFF
CDR3nt: TGTGCCAGCAGCGCACTTTGGAGTCTTAAGGGGAAACTGTTTTTT
abundance: -
v_gene: TRBV7-9
d_gene: -
j_gene: TRBJ1-4

CDR3aa: CASSYLGTVRYF
CDR3nt: TGTGCCAGCAGTTACCTGGGGACAGTTAGGTACTTC
abundance: -
v_gene: TRBV6-5
d_gene: TRBD1
j_gene: TRBJ2-7

CDR3aa: CASSTTQDTYEQYF
CDR3nt: TGTGCCAGCAGCACGACGCAGGATACCTACGAGCAGTACTTC
abundance: -
v_gene: TRBV21-1
d_gene: -
j_gene: TRBJ2-7

CDR3aa: CASSLLRNPEAFF
CDR3nt: TGTGCCAGCAGCTTACTTAGAAACCCTGAAGCTTTCTTT
abundance: -
v_gene: TRBV12-1
d_gene: -
j_gene: TRBJ1-1

CDR3aa: CASSLGMVAELFF
CDR3nt: TGTGCCAGCAGCTTGGGAATGGTGGCAGAGCTGTTTTTT
abundance: -
v_gene: TRBV5-4
d_gene: -
j_gene: TRBJ2-2

CDR3aa: CASSQDGPGQTSYGYTF
CDR3nt: TGCGCCAGCAGCCAAGATGGGCCGGGACAGACGTCCTATGGCTACACCTTC
abundance: -
v_gene: TRBV4-3
d_gene: TRBD1
j_gene: TRBJ1-2

CDR3aa: CASSLSTGQGHYEQYF
CDR3nt: TGTGCCAGCAGCTTGTCGACCGGACAGGGCCATTACGAGCAGTACTTC
abundance: -
v_gene: TRBV5-6
d_gene: TRBD1
j_gene: TRBJ2-7

CDR3aa: CASSSDRRYEQYF
CDR3nt: TGTGCCAGCAGCTCGGACAGGAGGTACGAGCAGTACTTC
abundance: -
v_gene: TRBV5-4
d_gene: TRBD1
j_gene: TRBJ2-7

CDR3aa: CASRPAKEGEQYF
CDR3nt: TGTGCAAGTCGCCCGGCGAAGGAGGGCGAGCAGTACTTC
abundance: -
v_gene: TRBV12-2
d_gene: -
j_gene: TRBJ2-7

CDR3aa: CASSLDPAGGPRTGELFF
CDR3nt: TGTGCCAGCAGCTTAGATCCAGCGGGAGGGCCGAGGACCGGGGAGCTGTTTTTT
abundance: -
v_gene: TRBV11-3
d_gene: TRBD2
j_gene: TRBJ2-2

CDR3aa: CASSLPGGLARIYYEQYF
CDR3nt: TGTGCCAGCAGCTTACCAGGGGGGCTAGCGCGTATATACTACGAGCAGTACTTC
abundance: -
v_gene: TRBV11-2
d_gene: -
j_gene: TRBJ2-7

CDR3aa: CAEYRGRKDTQYF
CDR3nt: TGTGCCGAGTACAGGGGCCGCAAGGATACGCAGTATTTT
abundance: -
v_gene: TRBV19
d_gene: TRBD1
j_gene: TRBJ2-3

CDR3aa: CASSQRGGNQPQHF
CDR3nt: TGCGCCAGCAGCCAACGCGGCGGGAATCAGCCCCAGCATTTT
abundance: -
v_gene: TRBV4-1
d_gene: -
j_gene: TRBJ1-5

CDR3aa: CASRGQGYPLYGYTF
CDR3nt: TGCGCCAGCAGGGGACAGGGATATCCTCTCTATGGCTACACCTTC
abundance: -
v_gene: TRBV4-3
d_gene: TRBD1
j_gene: TRBJ1-2

CDR3aa: CATSRNGQGNSNYGYTF
CDR3nt: TGTGCCACCAGCAGAAACGGACAGGGTAATTCGAACTATGGCTACACCTTC
abundance: -
v_gene: TRBV15
d_gene: TRBD1
j_gene: TRBJ1-2

CDR3aa: CASSKVSGTGNEQFF
CDR3nt: TGTGCCAGCAGCAAAGTCTCCGGGACAGGGAATGAGCAGTTCTTC
abundance: -
v_gene: TRBV21-1
d_gene: -
j_gene: TRBJ2-1

CDR3aa: CASSLFRDRGRDGNTIYF
CDR3nt: TGTGCCAGCAGCTTATTTCGTGACAGGGGGCGAGATGGAAACACCATATATTTT
abundance: once
v_gene: TRBV7-6
d_gene: TRBD1
j_gene: TRBJ1-3

CDR3aa: CASSPTENTEAFF
CDR3nt: TGTGCCAGCTCACCTACAGAAAACACTGAAGCTTTCTTT
abundance: -
v_gene: TRBV18
d_gene: -
j_gene: TRBJ1-1

CDR3aa: CASSPWGHLDGYTF
CDR3nt: TGTGCCAGCAGCCCGTGGGGCCACCTCGATGGCTACACCTTC
abundance: few
v_gene: TRBV11-3
d_gene: -
j_gene: TRBJ1-2

CDR3aa: CPSHEGQNYEQYF
CDR3nt: TGTCCATCGCACGAGGGCCAGAACTACGAGCAGTACTTC
abundance: once
v_gene: TRBV9
d_gene: -
j_gene: TRBJ2-7

CDR3aa: CATSRVGEGLRSGNTIYF
CDR3nt: TGTGCCACCAGCAGGGTGGGGGAGGGGCTGCGCTCTGGAAACACCATATATTTT
abundance: -
v_gene: TRBV15
d_gene: -
j_gene: TRBJ1-3

CDR3aa: CAGAGGRYEQYF
CDR3nt: TGTGCCGGAGCGGGAGGGCGGTACGAGCAGTACTTC
abundance: few
v_gene: TRBV30
d_gene: TRBD2
j_gene: TRBJ2-7

CDR3aa: CASSPHRGGDEQYF
CDR3nt: TGTGCCAGCAGTCCTCACAGGGGGGGGGACGAGCAGTACTTC
abundance: -
v_gene: TRBV27
d_gene: -
j_gene: TRBJ2-7

CDR3aa: CASSSNRGRARGNTIYF
CDR3nt: TGTGCCAGCAGTTCCAACAGGGGAAGGGCAAGAGGAAACACCATATATTTT
abundance: -
v_gene: TRBV28
d_gene: TRBD1
j_gene: TRBJ1-3

CDR3aa: CASSPSRPEADTQYF
CDR3nt: TGCGCCAGCAGCCCATCTCGACCGGAGGCAGATACGCAGTATTTT
abundance: -
v_gene: TRBV4-3
d_gene: -
j_gene: TRBJ2-3

CDR3aa: CASSLDAMHEKLFF
CDR3nt: TGTGCCAGCAGCTTAGATGCGATGCATGAAAAACTGTTTTTT
abundance: -
v_gene: TRBV7-2
d_gene: -
j_gene: TRBJ1-4

CDR3aa: CASSPSGRNYNEQFF
CDR3nt: TGCGCCAGCAGCCCTAGCGGGAGGAACTACAATGAGCAGTTCTTC
abundance: once
v_gene: TRBV5-1
d_gene: TRBD2
j_gene: TRBJ2-1

CDR3aa: CASSGPPESDQETQYF
CDR3nt: TGTGCCAGCAGCGGCCCCCCGGAGTCGGACCAAGAGACCCAGTACTTC
abundance: -
v_gene: TRBV5-4
d_gene: -
j_gene: TRBJ2-5

CDR3aa: CSALTGARSYEQYF
CDR3nt: TGCAGCGCTTTGACAGGGGCAAGATCCTACGAGCAGTACTTC
abundance: -
v_gene: TRBV29-1
d_gene: TRBD1
j_gene: TRBJ2-7

CDR3aa: CASSSPGRAYGYTF
CDR3nt: TGTGCCAGCAGTTCCCCGGGGAGGGCCTATGGCTACACCTTC
abundance: -
v_gene: TRBV2
d_gene: -
j_gene: TRBJ1-2

CDR3aa: CASSLTGQGYEQFF
CDR3nt: TGTGCCAGCAGCTTGACGGGACAGGGCTATGAGCAGTTCTTC
abundance: -
v_gene: TRBV5-4
d_gene: TRBD1
j_gene: TRBJ2-1

CDR3aa: CASSRGQGGTEAFF
CDR3nt: TGTGCCAGCAGCCGAGGACAGGGAGGGACTGAAGCTTTCTTT
abundance: -
v_gene: TRBV27
d_gene: TRBD1
j_gene: TRBJ1-1

CDR3aa: CASSSRRRAYEQYF
CDR3nt: TGTGCCAGCAGTAGCCGACGGAGGGCCTACGAGCAGTACTTC
abundance: -
v_gene: TRBV27
d_gene: -
j_gene: TRBJ2-7

CDR3aa: CATVAGERARVSANEQFF
CDR3nt: TGTGCCACCGTAGCGGGAGAGAGGGCCAGAGTGTCAGCAAATGAGCAGTTCTTC
abundance: -
v_gene: TRBV15
d_gene: TRBD2
j_gene: TRBJ2-1

CDR3aa: CASSHTRTYEQYF
CDR3nt: TGCGCCAGCAGCCACACTAGAACCTACGAGCAGTACTTC
abundance: -
v_gene: TRBV4-3
d_gene: -
j_gene: TRBJ2-7

CDR3aa: CASSLDRGGSYTF
CDR3nt: TGTGCCAGCAGCCTGGACAGGGGCGGGAGCTACACCTTC
abundance: -
v_gene: TRBV6-5
d_gene: TRBD1
j_gene: TRBJ1-2

CDR3aa: CASSQEGGHRVEKLFF
CDR3nt: TGCGCCAGCAGCCAAGAAGGGGGACACCGGGTGGAAAAACTGTTTTTT
abundance: -
v_gene: TRBV4-1
d_gene: -
j_gene: TRBJ1-4

CDR3aa: CASSKLTSRTPYNEQFF
CDR3nt: TGTGCCAGCAGCAAGCTGACTAGCCGAACGCCCTACAATGAGCAGTTCTTC
abundance: -
v_gene: TRBV2
d_gene: TRBD2
j_gene: TRBJ2-1

CDR3aa: CATSRDLAGGPADTQYF
CDR3nt: TGTGCCACCAGCAGAGATCTAGCGGGAGGGCCGGCAGATACGCAGTATTTT
abundance: few
v_gene: TRBV15
d_gene: TRBD2
j_gene: TRBJ2-3

CDR3aa: CAWSGDRPYEQYF
CDR3nt: TGTGCCTGGAGCGGAGACAGACCCTACGAGCAGTACTTC
abundance: few
v_gene: TRBV30
d_gene: -
j_gene: TRBJ2-7